This T cell receptor beta chain was documented in a study of identifying expanded T cells in peripheral blood. Study-wide results and limits: Approximately 2-week clone count variance significantly increased as total template count grew. Differentially abundant clones: about 1.2 between replicates, 15 to 17 at around 14 days, approximately 18 at four.

Healthy donors had no documented immune events, such as infections, while sampled. Produced via immunoSEQ multiplex PCR; TCRdb's table is partial and in-frame only. The repertoire holds 100,000 to 110,000 clones, 80% to 90% seen once, with more than 5.5% in the top ten. A note on this clone: Its antigen is not known.

CDR1 and CDR2 from the germline V gene are ENHRY and SYGVKD. CDR3 length equals 14 residues. V gave up 6 bases and J gave up 5 bases, with 16 bases separating them. The sequencing sample was made of blood. The clonotype was recovered from a person aged 18-70 years in good health. The chain uses TRBV10-3 and TRBJ1-1; D is perhaps TRBD1 (5 bases). The DNA of the CDR3 is TGTGCCATCAGCGACACTTCAAAGGGGACTGAAGCTTTCTTT. It encodes CAISDTSKGTEAFF.